Below, 17 T cell receptor beta chains from the same sample are listed, as sequenced in a study of blood T cell repertoires in COVID-19. Sequencing was performed with immunoSEQ multiplex PCR; in TCRdb, only in-frame clones are kept and a portion is missing. Altogether 200,000 to 250,000 clones are present, 70% to 90% being singletons, with the ten largest covering approximately 12%. Sample: peripheral blood. These receptors all come from a woman between 18 and 29 years old who had recovered from COVID-19.

V usage is TRBV6-1 and J usage is TRBJ2-7, with TRBD1 matching over 11 bases. The CDR3 has 18 residues. With V trimmed by 4 bases and J by 3 bases, 14 bases remained unmatched. The germline gives CDR1 MNHNS, CDR2 SASEGT. The CDR3 bases are TGTGCCAGCAGTGGGACCTCGGGACAGGGGGTTCTAGGCTACGAGCAGTACTTC. Protein product: CASSGTSGQGVLGYEQYF.

V gene TRBV3-1 (or the pseudogene TRBV3-2) combines with J gene TRBJ1-6; possible D gene TRBD1, 5 bases. Trimming pared 4 bases from V and 8 bases from J, leaving 21 bases between. The germline CDR1 and CDR2 sequences are LGHDT and YNNKEL (reference sequence). The CDR3 runs 17 residues. CDR3 sequence: CASSPGWRGLEDSPLHF. In DNA form, the CDR3 reads TGTGCCAGCAGCCCAGGTTGGAGGGGACTTGAAGATTCACCCCTCCACTTT.

V and J are TRBV5-4 and TRBJ2-7; D not certain. Trimming removed 1 base at V and 6 bases at J, with 8 bases between. Germline assignment: CDR1 SGHNT and CDR2 YYREEE (reference sequence). The CDR3 runs to 12 residues. In DNA, the CDR3 is TGTGCCAGCAGCTTGACTATTAGCGAGCAGTACTTC. It codes for CASSLTISEQYF.

The V gene is TRBV5-4, the J gene TRBJ2-5; TRBD1 might be the D (6 bases). Trimming removed 4 bases from V and 4 bases from J, with 14 bases in between. The CDR3 has 14 amino acids. Germline loops: CDR1 SGHNT, CDR2 YYREEE (reference sequence). In nucleotides, the CDR3 is TGTGCCAGCAGCCCAGCGAGGGGGACAGAGACCCAGTACTTC. Translated: CASSPARGTETQYF.

This clone was observed a single time. The rearrangement links TRBV18 to TRBJ2-7, with TRBD2 matching 8 bases. The CDR3 covers 15 residues. The germline CDR1 and CDR2 sequences are KGHSH and LQKENI. V lost 6 bases and J lost 2; bases outside the gene matches: 9. The CDR3 here is CASSRGLAGPYEQYF. The CDR3 DNA follows: TGTGCCAGCTCCCGGGGGCTAGCGGGCCCCTACGAGCAGTACTTC. The full variable domain, rest sourced from reference TRBV18 and TRBJ2-7, is NAGVMQNPRHLVRRRGQEARLRCSPMKGHSHVYWYRQLPEEGLKFMVYLQKENIIDESGMPKERFSAEFPKEGPSILRIQQVVRGDSAAYFCASSRGLAGPYEQYFGPGTRLTVT.

This chain uses TRBV30 with TRBJ2-1; 10 bases are shared with TRBD1. The CDR3 extends over 18 amino acids. CDR1 GTSNPN and CDR2 SVGIG come from the germline V gene (reference sequence). V trimming: 6 bases; J trimming: 2 bases; junction bases outside the gene matches: 16. This CDR3 reads CACHQTGTGAPPYNEQFF. CDR3 DNA: TGTGCCTGTCACCAAACCGGGACAGGGGCCCCTCCCTACAATGAGCAGTTCTTC.

This chain connects TRBV7-7 to TRBJ1-1; maybe TRBD1 (5 bases). The CDR3 is made up of 13 amino acids. Germline V lookup: CDR1 SSHAT, CDR2 FNYEAQ (reference sequence). V lost 1 base to trimming and J lost 4 bases, with 7 bases between them. CDR3 sequence (DNA): TGTGCCAGCAGCTTAGAGCAGGGCACTGAAGCTTTCTTT. It codes for CASSLEQGTEAFF.

This chain uses TRBV9 with TRBJ1-1; TRBD1 matches at 11 bases. This CDR3 has 16 residues. Unmatched junction bases numbered 5, after V lost 1 base and J lost 3 bases. The germline CDR1 and CDR2 sequences are SGDLS and YYNGEE. CDR3 DNA: TGTGCCAGCAGCGTACGTCGGACAGGGGGCTACACTGAAGCTTTCTTT. Protein: CASSVRRTGGYTEAFF.

The chain joins TRBV7-9 to TRBJ2-7; 10 nucleotides align to TRBD1. Germline V lookup: CDR1 SEHNR, CDR2 FQNEAQ (reference sequence). Trimming removed 4 bases from V and 2 bases from J; junction bases left unmatched: 8. The length of the CDR3 is 16 residues. The CDR3 here is CASSSRTGGAAYEQYF. As DNA, the CDR3 is TGTGCCAGCAGCTCCCGGACAGGGGGGGCCGCCTACGAGCAGTACTTC. Based on the CDR3 plus reference TRBV7-9 and TRBJ2-7, the full variable domain is DTGVSQNPRHKITKRGQNVTFRCDPISEHNRLYWYRQTLGQGPEFLTYFQNEAQLEKSRLLSDRFSAERPKGSFSTLEIQRTEQGDSAMYLCASSSRTGGAAYEQYFGPGTRLTVT.

This clone was recorded at least ten times. This chain joins TRBV20-1 and TRBJ1-1; 8 positions agree with TRBD1. Germline V CDR1 and CDR2: DFQATT, SNEGSKA (reference sequence). The J segment lost 4 bases and the V segment lost 3 bases, leaving 7 bases of the junction unmatched. This CDR3 comprises 14 residues. This CDR3 reads CSASPQGAVTEAFF. Here the CDR3 DNA reads TGCAGTGCTAGTCCCCAGGGGGCCGTCACTGAAGCTTTCTTT.

This chain joins TRBV27 and TRBJ1-5; 8 nucleotides align to TRBD1. CDR3 length equals 15 residues. The V segment lost 6 bases and the J segment 1 base; nucleotides outside the gene matches: 5. Germline CDR1 reads MNHEY; CDR2 reads SMNVEV (reference sequence). CDR3 DNA sequence: TGTGCCAGCAGGGAGCAGGGGGCCAGCAATCAGCCCCAGCATTTT. The encoded protein is CASREQGASNQPQHF.

The chain uses TRBV9 and TRBJ2-7; D is undetermined. The CDR3 sequence is 15 residues long. Per the germline V gene, CDR1 is SGDLS and CDR2 is YYNGEE. Trimming took off 0 bases at V and 4 bases at J, with 14 bases between the two ends. CDR3 in DNA: TGTGCCAGCAGCGTAGGTGGGCCACACTCTTACGAGCAGTACTTC. It encodes CASSVGGPHSYEQYF.

This sequence joins TRBV24-1 and TRBJ2-2; 11 nucleotides match TRBD2. CDR1 is KGHDR, CDR2 SFDVKD, per germline. The V gene end was trimmed by 2 bases and the J gene end by 1 base; junction bases not matched to a gene: 5. The CDR3 loop spans 18 amino acids. The DNA for the CDR3 is TGTGCCACCAGTGATTATCTAACTAGCGGGAGGAACACCGGGGAGCTGTTTTTT. It yields the protein CATSDYLTSGRNTGELFF.

The chain carries TRBV5-1 and TRBJ1-1; 8 bases map to TRBD1. Germline values: CDR1 SGHRS, CDR2 YFSETQ. The CDR3 length is 13 residues. J lost 3 bases, V lost 4 bases, and 2 bases had no gene match. DNA of the CDR3: TGCGCCAGCAGCGGACAGGGTTACACTGAAGCTTTCTTT. The encoded protein is CASSGQGYTEAFF.

V is TRBV18 and J is TRBJ2-1; a possible D gene is TRBD2 (6 bases). Trimming shortened V by 3 bases and J by 6 bases, and 9 bases separated the two germline ends. CDR1 and CDR2 from the germline V gene are KGHSH and LQKENI. The CDR3 spans 13 residues. Here the CDR3 DNA reads TGTGCCAGCTCACCGGGACTCTTCAATGAGCAGTTCTTC. Protein sequence: CASSPGLFNEQFF.

The chain combines TRBV18 with TRBJ2-7; 11 nucleotides match TRBD1. CDR1 is KGHSH and CDR2 is LQKENI in the germline V gene. The CDR3 sequence is 15 residues long. V lost 6 bases to trimming and J lost 6 bases; unmatched junction nucleotides: 10. This CDR3 is CASSSPGQGEVEQYF. CDR3 nucleotides: TGTGCCAGCTCGTCCCCGGGACAGGGGGAGGTCGAGCAGTACTTC.

This clone was counted once. The chain combines TRBV7-7 with TRBJ1-3; weak D call: TRBD1 (6 bases). Germline CDR1 reads SSHAT; CDR2 reads FNYEAQ (reference sequence). The CDR3 covers 17 residues. The V end lost 4 bases, the J end lost 0 bases, and 16 bases lay between the germline ends. The CDR3 reads CASSSEGGTHSGNTIYF. CDR3 bases: TGTGCCAGCAGCTCGGAGGGGGGGACTCACTCTGGAAACACCATATATTTT.